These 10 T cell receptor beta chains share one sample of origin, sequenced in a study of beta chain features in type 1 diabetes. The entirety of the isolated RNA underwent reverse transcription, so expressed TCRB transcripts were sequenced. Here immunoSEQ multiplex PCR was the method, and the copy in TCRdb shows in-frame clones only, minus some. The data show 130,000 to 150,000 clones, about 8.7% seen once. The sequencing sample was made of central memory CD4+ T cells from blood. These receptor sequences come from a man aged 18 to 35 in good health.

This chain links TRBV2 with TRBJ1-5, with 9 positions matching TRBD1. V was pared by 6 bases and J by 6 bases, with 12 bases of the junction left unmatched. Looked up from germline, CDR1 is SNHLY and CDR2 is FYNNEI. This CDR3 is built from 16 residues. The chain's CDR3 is CASRLGTGSLTQPQHF. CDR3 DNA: TGTGCCAGCAGGCTAGGGACAGGGTCCCTTACTCAGCCCCAGCATTTT.

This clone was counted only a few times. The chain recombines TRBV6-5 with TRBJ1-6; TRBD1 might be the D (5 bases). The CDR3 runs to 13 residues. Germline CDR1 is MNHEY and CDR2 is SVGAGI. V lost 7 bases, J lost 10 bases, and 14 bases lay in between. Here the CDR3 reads CASMGGEVSPLHF. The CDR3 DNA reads TGTGCCAGCATGGGGGGGGAAGTATCACCCCTCCACTTT.

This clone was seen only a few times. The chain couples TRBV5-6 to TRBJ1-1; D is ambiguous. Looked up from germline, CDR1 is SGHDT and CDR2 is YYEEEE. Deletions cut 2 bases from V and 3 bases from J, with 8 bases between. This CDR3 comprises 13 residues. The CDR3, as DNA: TGTGCCAGCAGCTTACGGGTCTACACTGAAGCTTTCTTT. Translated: CASSLRVYTEAFF.

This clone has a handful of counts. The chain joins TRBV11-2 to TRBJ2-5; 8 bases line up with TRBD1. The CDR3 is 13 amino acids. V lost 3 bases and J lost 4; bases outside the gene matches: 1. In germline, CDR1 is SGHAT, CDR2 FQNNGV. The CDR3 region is CASSFGQGETQYF. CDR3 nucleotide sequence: TGTGCCAGCAGCTTTGGACAGGGAGAGACCCAGTACTTC.

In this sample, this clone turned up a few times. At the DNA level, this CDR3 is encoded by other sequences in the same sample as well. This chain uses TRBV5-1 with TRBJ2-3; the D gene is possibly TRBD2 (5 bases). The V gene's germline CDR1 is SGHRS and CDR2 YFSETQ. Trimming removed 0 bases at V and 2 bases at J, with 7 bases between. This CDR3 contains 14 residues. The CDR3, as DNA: TGCGCCAGCAGCTTGGGAGGGTCCACAGATACGCAGTATTTT. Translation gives CASSLGGSTDTQYF.

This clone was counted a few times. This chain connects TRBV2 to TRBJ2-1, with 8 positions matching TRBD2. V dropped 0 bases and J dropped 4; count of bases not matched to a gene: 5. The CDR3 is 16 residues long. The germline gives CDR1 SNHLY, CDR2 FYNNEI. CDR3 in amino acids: CASSEAGGGGYNEQFF. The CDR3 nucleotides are TGTGCCAGCAGTGAAGCCGGGGGGGGCGGTTACAATGAGCAGTTCTTC.

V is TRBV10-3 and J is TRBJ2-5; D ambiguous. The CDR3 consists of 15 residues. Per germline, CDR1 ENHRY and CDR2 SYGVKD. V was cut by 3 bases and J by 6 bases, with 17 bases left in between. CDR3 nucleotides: TGTGCCATCAGTGATCCTCGGGTATCCGCAAAGACCCAGTACTTC. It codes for CAISDPRVSAKTQYF.

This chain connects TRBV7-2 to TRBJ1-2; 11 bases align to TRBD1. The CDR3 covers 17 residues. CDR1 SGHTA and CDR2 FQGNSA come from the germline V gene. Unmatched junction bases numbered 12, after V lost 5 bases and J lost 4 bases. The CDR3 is CASSPGQGASVSYGYTF. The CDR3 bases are TGTGCCAGCAGCCCCGGACAGGGGGCGTCGGTTAGCTATGGCTACACCTTC. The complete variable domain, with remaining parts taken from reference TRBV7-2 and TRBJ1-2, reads GAGVSQSPSNKVTEKGKDVELRCDPISGHTALYWYRQSLGQGLEFLIYFQGNSAPDKSGLPSDRFSAERTGGSVSTLTIQRTQQEDSAVYLCASSPGQGASVSYGYTFGSGTRLTVV.

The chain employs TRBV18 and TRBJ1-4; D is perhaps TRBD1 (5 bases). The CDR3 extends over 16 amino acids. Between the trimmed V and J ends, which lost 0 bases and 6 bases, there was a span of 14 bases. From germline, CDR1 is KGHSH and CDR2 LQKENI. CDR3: CASSPPSSGFDEKLFF. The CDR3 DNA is TGTGCCAGCTCACCACCGAGTTCAGGGTTCGATGAAAAACTGTTTTTT.

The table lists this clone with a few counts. CDR3 loop: CASSLRGRETQYF. In nucleotides, the CDR3 is TGTGCCAGCAGTTTACGAGGTCGGGAGACCCAGTACTTC. The J gene is TRBJ2-5, the V gene TRBV27; D remains unclear. The ends were cut back, 2 bases at V and 5 bases at J, with 9 bases in the middle. The CDR3 is 13 amino acids. In germline, CDR1 is MNHEY, CDR2 SMNVEV (reference sequence).